This TCR beta chain was identified in a study of blood T cell repertoires in COVID-19. Across the whole study: The samples span acute and convalescent COVID-19 from the United States, Italy and Spain.

Ages ranged from about 18 to 89 years, with residence in fewer than 25 US areas. Cohort placement rested on clinical history that participants reported themselves. Clones were read by immunoSEQ multiplex PCR, and TCRdb kept only the in-frame ones, dropping some. Counted here are approximately 220,000 clones, 65% to 90% occurring once; the ten biggest clones make up roughly 3.8%. Trimming removed 5 bases from V and 7 bases from J; junction bases left unmatched: 10. Per germline, CDR1 SGHVS and CDR2 FNYEAQ. The CDR3 has 15 residues. The sequence was obtained from a woman aged 40 to 50 with acute COVID-19. This rearrangement joins TRBV7-6 to TRBJ2-1, with TRBD2 matching over 8 bases. The sample comprised PBMCs or T cells enriched from blood (not recorded which). This CDR3 is CASSPAGTSRNEQFF. CDR3 DNA sequence: TGTGCCAGCAGCCCCGCCGGGACTAGTCGGAATGAGCAGTTCTTC.